Listed here are 20 T cell receptor beta chains from one sample, sequenced in a study of post-analysis software for immune sequencing data. Points from the study as a whole: A handful of TRBV segments appeared more often in patients than in controls, and TRBV5-6, TRBV5-1 and TRBV20-1 were among these.

These TCRs' antigens remain unknown. Researchers reported that TCR beta cDNA libraries carried unique molecular identifiers. TCRdb reanalysed the PCR reads using MiXCR and keeps one entry per CDR3 protein. The sample holds 650,000 to 900,000 distinct CDR3 sequences, 40% to 55% seen once. The sample taken for sequencing was blood. Receptor source: a girl aged 5 to 17 with multiple sclerosis.

This chain uses TRBV9 with TRBJ2-6, with D tentatively TRBD1 (6 bases). The CDR3 sequence is 14 residues long. Trimming stripped 3 bases from V and 3 bases from J, with 7 bases between. Germline V lookup: CDR1 SGDLS, CDR2 YYNGEE. As DNA, the CDR3 is TGTGCCAGCAGCGCAGGGGTTGGGGCCAACGTCCTGACTTTC. It specifies CASSAGVGANVLTF.

This clonotype was picked up a small number of times. This chain links TRBV4-2 with TRBJ1-2, with 7 bases aligning to TRBD1. Looked up from germline, CDR1 is LGHNA and CDR2 is YNFKEQ. Losses at the gene ends were 3 bases for V and 1 base for J; bases not matched to a gene: 2. This CDR3 spans 14 amino acids. CDR3 sequence (DNA): TGTGCCAGCAGCCAGGACAGGAATAACTATGGCTACACCTTC. Protein product: CASSQDRNNYGYTF.

This clonotype has ten or more counts. The rearrangement joins TRBV5-1 to TRBJ2-3; 9 nucleotides align to TRBD2. The CDR3 is made up of 15 amino acids. V lost 4 bases, J lost 1 base, and 4 bases stayed unmatched. CDR1 is SGHRS, CDR2 YFSETQ, per germline. CDR3 bases: TGCGCCAGCAGCCCCCTAGCGGGGCGCACAGATACGCAGTATTTT. This translates into CASSPLAGRTDTQYF. The entire variable domain, with the rest obtained from reference TRBV5-1 and TRBJ2-3, is as follows: KAGVTQTPRYLIKTRGQQVTLSCSPISGHRSVSWYQQTPGQGLQFLFEYFSETQRNKGNFPGRFSGRQFSNSRSEMNVSTLELGDSALYLCASSPLAGRTDTQYFGPGTRLTVL.

The chain employs TRBV5-1 and TRBJ2-5, with D maybe TRBD2 (6 bases). Germline-derived CDR1 and CDR2 are SGHRS and YFSETQ. The germline V and J ends were trimmed by 1 base and 0 bases, with 10 bases remaining between them. CDR3 length: 15 residues. The CDR3: CASSLWGTHQETQYF. CDR3 in DNA: TGCGCCAGCAGCTTGTGGGGGACTCACCAAGAGACCCAGTACTTC.

CDR3 amino acids: CAISDRRLAGSRDNEQFF. CDR3 nucleotide sequence: TGTGCCATCAGTGACAGGAGACTAGCGGGATCTCGGGACAATGAGCAGTTCTTC. The chain combines TRBV10-3 with TRBJ2-1; 11 bases map to TRBD2. V gave up 3 bases and J gave up 5 bases; unmatched junction bases: 12. There are 18 residues in the CDR3. CDR1 and CDR2 from the germline V gene are ENHRY and SYGVKD.

The rearrangement uses TRBV11-3 and TRBJ1-1; tentatively, D is TRBD1 (5 bases). Trimming left V 1 base short and J 1 base short, with 10 bases between. From germline, CDR1 is SGHNT and CDR2 YENEEA. The CDR3 consists of 15 residues. The CDR3 coding sequence is TGTGCCAGCAGCTTAGTTGTAGGGGCGAACACTGAAGCTTTCTTT. Its translation: CASSLVVGANTEAFF.

The CDR3 sequence: CASSLYGSSSYNEQFF. The CDR3 nucleotides are TGTGCCAGCAGTTTATACGGTAGTAGCTCCTACAATGAGCAGTTCTTC. The chain has TRBV27 and TRBJ2-1, with D unclear. Looked up from germline, CDR1 is MNHEY and CDR2 is SMNVEV (reference sequence). The germline V and J ends were trimmed by 1 base and 0 bases, with 10 bases remaining between them. The CDR3 runs 16 residues.

This clonotype turned up a few times. This chain uses TRBV7-8 with TRBJ2-5, with 11 bases identical to TRBD2. There are 19 residues in the CDR3. V dropped 7 bases and J dropped 2; count of bases not matched to a gene: 18. Germline CDR1 is SGHVS and CDR2 is FQNEAQ. In nucleotides, the CDR3 is TGTGCCAGCAACCCTATTCGTCCTTTTAGCGGGAGGGATCAAGAGACCCAGTACTTC. This codes for CASNPIRPFSGRDQETQYF.

The chain couples TRBV6-6 to TRBJ2-7; unclear D gene. CDR1 MNHNY and CDR2 SVGAGI come from the germline V gene (reference sequence). V lost 8 bases to trimming and J lost 0 bases, with 8 bases between them. The CDR3 sequence is 12 residues long. The CDR3 sequence: CASQTSSYEQYF. The CDR3, as DNA: TGTGCCAGCCAAACGAGCTCCTACGAGCAGTACTTC.

The chain is built from TRBV10-3 and TRBJ2-1; a weak D match, TRBD2 (5 bases). V was trimmed by 7 bases and J by 6 bases, leaving 13 bases between them. This CDR3 has 13 residues. CDR1 and CDR2 from the germline V gene are ENHRY and SYGVKD. CDR3 bases: TGTGCCATCACCGAGGGAGTACTCAATGAGCAGTTCTTC. Translated: CAITEGVLNEQFF.

The gene calls are TRBV9 and TRBJ2-1; D is undetermined. This CDR3 spans 16 amino acids. Per the germline V gene, CDR1 is SGDLS and CDR2 is YYNGEE. Deletions cut 0 bases from V and 3 bases from J, with 13 bases between. The CDR3 DNA follows: TGTGCCAGCAGCGTAGCTTCCGGCTCGCTCTACAATGAGCAGTTCTTC. Protein: CASSVASGSLYNEQFF.

The rearrangement links TRBV2 to TRBJ1-4; D is possibly TRBD1 (5 bases). V was shortened by 3 bases and J by 6 bases, with 11 bases between the two germline ends. Germline V gives CDR1 SNHLY, CDR2 FYNNEI. The CDR3 length is 14 residues. CDR3 nucleotides: TGTGCCAGCAGTGATCGACAGTCGGATGAAAAACTGTTTTTT. Translating it yields CASSDRQSDEKLFF. The full variable domain, in which reference TRBV2 and TRBJ1-4 provide the parts outside the CDR3, is EPEVTQTPSHQVTQMGQEVILRCVPISNHLYFYWYRQILGQKVEFLVSFYNNEISEKSEIFDDQFSVERPDGSNFTLKIRSTKLEDSAMYFCASSDRQSDEKLFFGSGTQLSVL.

The sample holds a few counts of this clonotype. The chain carries TRBV6-1 and TRBJ2-5; 9 nucleotides match TRBD1. This CDR3 has 14 amino acids. Losses at the gene ends were 2 bases for V and 11 bases for J; bases not matched to a gene: 9. Germline V gene data show CDR1 as MNHNS and CDR2 as SASEGT. The CDR3 bases are TGTGCCAGCAGTGAACACAGGGGGCTAGGGGAGCAGTACTTC. This translates into CASSEHRGLGEQYF.

The chain is built from TRBV30 and TRBJ2-7, with D perhaps TRBD2 (5 bases). The V gene's germline CDR1 is GTSNPN and CDR2 SVGIG (reference sequence). V was cut by 0 bases and J by 0 bases, with 12 bases left in between. The length of the CDR3 is 15 residues. The CDR3, as DNA: TGTGCCTGGAGTGTACACGGCGGGCGCTCCTACGAGCAGTACTTC. Its protein product is CAWSVHGGRSYEQYF.

The rearrangement joins TRBV5-1 to TRBJ2-1; TRBD2 matches 9 bases. Germline-derived CDR1 and CDR2 are SGHRS and YFSETQ. The CDR3 is made up of 16 amino acids. Unmatched junction bases numbered 11, after V lost 9 bases and J lost 1 base. The CDR3: CATALREGQSYNEQFF. The DNA of the CDR3 is TGCGCCACCGCCCTGCGGGAGGGCCAGTCCTACAATGAGCAGTTCTTC.

The chain carries TRBV27 and TRBJ2-4; 11 bases are shared with TRBD2. The J call may be wrong; the DNA end is better matched by TRBJ2-7. The CDR3 has 13 residues. Germline assignment: CDR1 MNHEY and CDR2 SMNVEV (reference sequence). CDR3 DNA sequence: TGTGCCAGCGGCCTAGCGGGAGGTGACGAGCAGTACTTC. Its protein product is CASGLAGGDEQYF.

The J gene is TRBJ2-1, the V gene TRBV4-2; tentative D call: TRBD1 (6 bases). Trimming removed 0 bases at V and 5 bases at J, with 11 bases between. The CDR3 contains 15 residues. The V gene's germline CDR1 is LGHNA and CDR2 YNFKEQ. Here the CDR3 DNA reads TGTGCCAGCAGCCAAGATCAGGGGTTGGACAATGAGCAGTTCTTC. Translated: CASSQDQGLDNEQFF.

V is TRBV7-3 and J is TRBJ2-3, with D maybe TRBD1 (6 bases). Trimming left V 4 bases short and J 1 base short, with 6 bases between. There are 13 residues in the CDR3. CDR1 and CDR2 from the germline V gene are SGHTA and FQGTGA. CDR3: CASSWTGTDTQYF. The CDR3 nucleotides are TGTGCCAGCAGCTGGACAGGCACAGATACGCAGTATTTT.

The chain recombines TRBV7-2 with TRBJ2-4; weak D call: TRBD2 (6 bases). V lost 5 bases, J lost 0 bases, and 14 bases lay in between. CDR1 and CDR2 (germline): SGHTA, FQGNSA. CDR3 length: 16 residues. CDR3 in DNA: TGTGCCAGCAGCCAGGCGGGACTTCTAGCCAAAAACATTCAGTACTTC. The encoded protein is CASSQAGLLAKNIQYF. Full variable domain (rest looked up from reference TRBV7-2 and TRBJ2-4): GAGVSQSPSNKVTEKGKDVELRCDPISGHTALYWYRQSLGQGLEFLIYFQGNSAPDKSGLPSDRFSAERTGGSVSTLTIQRTQQEDSAVYLCASSQAGLLAKNIQYFGAGTRLSVL.

This clonotype was detected only a few times. The rearrangement uses TRBV6-5 and TRBJ2-5; D ambiguous. The length of the CDR3 is 13 residues. Germline CDR1 is MNHEY and CDR2 is SVGAGI. V was cut by 5 bases and J by 7 bases, with 14 bases left in between. CDR3 DNA sequence: TGTGCCAGCAGTGTCACCATACGAGGGACCCAGTACTTC. Its translation: CASSVTIRGTQYF.